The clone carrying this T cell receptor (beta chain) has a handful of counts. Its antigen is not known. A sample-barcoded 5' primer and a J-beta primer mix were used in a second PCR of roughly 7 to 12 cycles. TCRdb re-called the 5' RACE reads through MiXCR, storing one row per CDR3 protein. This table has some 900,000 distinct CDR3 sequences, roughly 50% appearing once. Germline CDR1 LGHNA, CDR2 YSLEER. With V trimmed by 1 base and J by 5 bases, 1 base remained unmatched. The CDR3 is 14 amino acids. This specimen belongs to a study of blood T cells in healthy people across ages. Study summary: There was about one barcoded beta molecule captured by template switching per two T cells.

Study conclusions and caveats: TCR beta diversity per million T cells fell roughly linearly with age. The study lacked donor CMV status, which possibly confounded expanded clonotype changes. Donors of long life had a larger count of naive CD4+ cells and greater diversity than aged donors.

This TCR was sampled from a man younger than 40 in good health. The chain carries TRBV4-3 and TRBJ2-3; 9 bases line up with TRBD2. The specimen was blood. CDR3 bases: TGCGCCAGCAGCCAAGCTAGCGGGATAGATACGCAGTATTTT. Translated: CASSQASGIDTQYF.